This TCR beta chain was observed in a study of blood T cell repertoires in COVID-19. On the study more broadly: Acute and convalescent COVID-19 samples came from the United States, Italy and Spain. From T cells, B-cell-depleted T cells, or PBMCs came the material, which was cDNA or gDNA.

Under the authors' procedure: For nucleated cells, counts were estimated from reference gene primer amplification. Clones were read by immunoSEQ multiplex PCR, and TCRdb kept only the in-frame ones, dropping some. Clonal size and the V and J genes are those of that table, whereas D and trimming came from the DNA. The sample has tens of thousands of clones, around nine tenths seen once; the top ten hold roughly 11%. This sequence was found in a man older than 75 with acute or convalescent COVID-19. The sample taken for sequencing was peripheral blood.

The CDR3 protein is CASKLPGGFPEAFF. The CDR3 DNA sequence: TGTGCCAGCAAATTACCGGGGGGTTTCCCTGAAGCTTTCTTT. The chain combines TRBV28 with TRBJ1-1; a weak D match, TRBD1 (5 bases). Trimming stripped 7 bases from V and 6 bases from J, with 18 bases between. CDR3 size: 14 residues. From germline, CDR1 is MDHEN and CDR2 SYDVKM.